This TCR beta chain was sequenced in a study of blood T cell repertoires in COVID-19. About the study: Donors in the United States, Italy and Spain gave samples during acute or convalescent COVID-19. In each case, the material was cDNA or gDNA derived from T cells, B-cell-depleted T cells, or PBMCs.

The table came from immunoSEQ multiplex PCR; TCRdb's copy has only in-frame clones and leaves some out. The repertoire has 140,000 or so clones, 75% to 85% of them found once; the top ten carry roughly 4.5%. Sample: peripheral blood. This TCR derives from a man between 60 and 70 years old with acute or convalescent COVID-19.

Here the CDR3 reads CAWGNLEQFF. CDR3 coding DNA: TGTGCCTGGGGTAATTTGGAGCAGTTCTTC. The V gene is TRBV30, the J gene TRBJ2-1, with D unresolved. The length of the CDR3 is 10 residues. Deletions cut 5 bases from V and 10 bases from J, with 9 bases between. Germline V gives CDR1 GTSNPN, CDR2 SVGIG (reference sequence). Full variable domain (remainder filled in from reference TRBV30 and TRBJ2-1): SQTIHQWPATLVQPVGSPLSLECTVEGTSNPNLYWYRQAAGRGLQLLFYSVGIGQISSEVPQNLSASRPQDRQFILSSKKLLLSDSGFYLCAWGNLEQFFGPGTRLTVL.